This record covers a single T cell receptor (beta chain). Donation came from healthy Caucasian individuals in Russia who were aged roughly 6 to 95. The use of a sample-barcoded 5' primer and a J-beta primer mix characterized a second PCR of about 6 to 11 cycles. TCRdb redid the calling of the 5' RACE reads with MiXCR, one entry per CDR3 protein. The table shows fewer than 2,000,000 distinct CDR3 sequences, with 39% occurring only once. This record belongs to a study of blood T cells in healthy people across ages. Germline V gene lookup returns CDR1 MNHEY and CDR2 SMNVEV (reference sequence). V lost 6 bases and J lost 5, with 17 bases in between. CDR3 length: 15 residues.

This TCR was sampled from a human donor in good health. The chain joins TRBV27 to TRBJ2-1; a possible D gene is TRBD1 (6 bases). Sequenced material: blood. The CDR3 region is CASSTRTEVHNEQFF. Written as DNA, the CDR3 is TGTGCCAGCAGCACCCGGACAGAAGTACACAATGAGCAGTTCTTC.